A single sample gave rise to the 15 T cell receptor beta chains below, sequenced in a study of technical replicates of blood from a handful of donors (dated by TCRdb to about 2017). Library prep was done by the immunoSEQ multiplex PCR assay. The table comes from immuneACCESS by way of TCRdb, which keeps in-frame sequences with V and J called. Part of the clones is missing from these tables; in studies checked, under half for an unresolved V gene and the rest for unknown reasons. The sample has 65,000 to 90,000 clones on record, roughly 93% of them singletons. The top ten clones comprise 0.24% of the sample. Sequencing used T cells isolated from PBMCs. These TCRs come from a human donor in good health.

The chain has TRBV5-4 and TRBJ2-7; 7 bases match TRBD2. CDR1 and CDR2 from the germline V gene are SGHNT and YYREEE (reference sequence). The CDR3 is 14 amino acids. Trimming took 1 base from V and 1 from J; bases not matched to a gene: 2. The CDR3 coding sequence is TGTGCCAGCAGCTTGTGGGAGGGATCCTACGAGCAGTACTTC. Its protein product is CASSLWEGSYEQYF.

The chain links TRBV19 to TRBJ2-1, with 11 bases identical to TRBD2. V was pared by 3 bases and J by 11 bases, with 6 bases of the junction left unmatched. Germline V gene sequence: CDR1 LNHDA, CDR2 SQIVND (reference sequence). The CDR3 length is 14 residues. CDR3 in amino acids: CASSIATSGNKQFF. CDR3 sequence (DNA): TGTGCCAGTAGTATTGCGACTAGCGGGAATAAGCAGTTCTTC.

The chain links TRBV19 to TRBJ1-6; 8 nucleotides align to TRBD1. V lost 1 base to trimming and J lost 10 bases; unmatched junction nucleotides: 15. The CDR3 spans 18 residues. Germline V lookup: CDR1 LNHDA, CDR2 SQIVND (reference sequence). The CDR3 region has the DNA TGTGCCAGTAGTATAGCCCAAGACAGGGGCGGGTTCCCCTCACCCCTCCACTTT. This encodes CASSIAQDRGGFPSPLHF.

V gene TRBV27 combines with J gene TRBJ2-7; TRBD1 agrees at 7 bases. V shed 3 bases and J 2 bases; nucleotides not matched to a gene: 13. From germline, CDR1 is MNHEY and CDR2 SMNVEV (reference sequence). CDR3 size: 17 residues. The CDR3 DNA is TGTGCCAGCAGTTTGGGGACAGCAACACTGGATACCTACGAGCAGTACTTC. Translation: CASSLGTATLDTYEQYF.

V gene TRBV7-9 combines with J gene TRBJ1-2; 7 bases line up with TRBD1. The V segment lost 5 bases and the J segment 3 bases; nucleotides outside the gene matches: 6. The germline CDR1 and CDR2 sequences are SEHNR and FQNEAQ (reference sequence). This CDR3 region has 14 residues. The CDR3 reads CASSLRQGDYGYTF. The CDR3 bases are TGTGCCAGCAGCCTCCGACAGGGTGACTATGGCTACACCTTC.

V and J are TRBV9 and TRBJ1-2; D not certain. There are 15 residues in the CDR3. Per the germline V gene, CDR1 is SGDLS and CDR2 is YYNGEE. V was trimmed by 0 bases and J by 0 bases, leaving 9 bases between them. The CDR3 here is CASSVDSTPNYGYTF. The CDR3 nucleotides read TGTGCCAGCAGCGTAGACAGTACACCTAACTATGGCTACACCTTC. Using reference TRBV9 and TRBJ1-2 for the parts outside the CDR3, the full variable domain is DSGVTQTPKHLITATGQRVTLRCSPRSGDLSVYWYQQSLDQGLQFLIQYYNGEERAKGNILERFSAQQFPDLHSELNLSSLELGDSALYFCASSVDSTPNYGYTFGSGTRLTVV.

The chain recombines TRBV4-2 with TRBJ2-7; D gene ambiguous. Germline V CDR1 and CDR2: LGHNA, YNFKEQ. The CDR3 loop spans 14 amino acids. The V end was cut by 0 bases, the J end by 7 bases, with 13 bases between. Written as DNA, the CDR3 is TGTGCCAGCAGCCAAGATATCGGGTCAGAAGAGCAGTACTTC. It specifies CASSQDIGSEEQYF.

The gene calls are TRBV5-4 and TRBJ2-1, with D possibly TRBD2 on 7 matching bases. V dropped 3 bases and J dropped 0 bases, with 13 bases sitting between them. Germline V gene sequence: CDR1 SGHNT, CDR2 YYREEE (reference sequence). This CDR3 comprises 16 residues. CDR3 DNA: TGTGCCAGCAGCTCGTGGGCGGGGGCCTCCTACAATGAGCAGTTCTTC. This translates into CASSSWAGASYNEQFF.

The chain recombines TRBV7-2 with TRBJ2-4; D call uncertain. Trimming took off 2 bases at V and 6 bases at J, with 5 bases between the two ends. The CDR3 has 12 amino acids. CDR1 is SGHTA and CDR2 is FQGNSA in the germline V gene. The CDR3 region has the DNA TGTGCCAGCAGCTTACCTCGAAACATTCAGTACTTC. Translating it yields CASSLPRNIQYF.

The V gene is TRBV28, the J gene TRBJ2-7; a weak D match, TRBD2 (7 bases). The V gene's germline CDR1 is MDHEN and CDR2 SYDVKM. The CDR3 runs to 14 residues. V lost 10 bases and J lost 2, with 18 bases in between. The CDR3 spells CAIRLSGGTYEQYF. CDR3 sequence (DNA): TGTGCCATCCGTCTTTCGGGGGGCACCTACGAGCAGTACTTC.

The sample holds one count of this clone. V usage is TRBV6-5 and J usage is TRBJ1-5; tentative D call: TRBD1 (6 bases). Looked up from germline, CDR1 is MNHEY and CDR2 is SVGAGI. The CDR3 covers 14 residues. V shed 8 bases and J shed 4 bases, with 15 bases lying between them. This CDR3 reads CASRQGQQNQPQHF. The CDR3 coding sequence is TGTGCCAGCCGGCAGGGGCAACAGAATCAGCCCCAGCATTTT.

This chain connects TRBV4-2 to TRBJ1-5, with unresolved D. Trimming pared 0 bases from V and 3 bases from J, leaving 9 bases between. CDR1 and CDR2 (germline): LGHNA, YNFKEQ. The CDR3 consists of 15 residues. Here the CDR3 DNA reads TGTGCCAGCAGCCAAGATCCACAGTTCAATCAGCCCCAGCATTTT. Encoded protein: CASSQDPQFNQPQHF.

The rearrangement joins TRBV5-6 to TRBJ2-5; TRBD2 matches 7 bases. Germline assignment: CDR1 SGHDT and CDR2 YYEEEE. Losses at the gene ends were 4 bases for V and 9 bases for J; bases not matched to a gene: 15. The CDR3 contains 15 residues. CDR3 coding DNA: TGTGCCAGCAGCCCGCCGGGAGGAACTCCTTACCCCCAGTACTTC. Encoded protein: CASSPPGGTPYPQYF.

The CDR3 DNA reads as TGCGCCAGCAGACTAACACCGAACACTGAAGCTTTCTTT. It codes for CASRLTPNTEAFF. The V call is TRBV5-1, the J call TRBJ1-1; D is undetermined. Germline CDR1 and CDR2: SGHRS and YFSETQ. Trimming left V 5 bases short and J 1 base short, with 9 bases between. The CDR3 has 13 amino acids.

CDR3 nucleotide sequence: TGCGCCAGCAGCATGTCAGCGCAAGAGACCCAGTACTTC. Amino acid sequence: CASSMSAQETQYF. The chain uses TRBV5-1 and TRBJ2-5, with no clear D. Germline-derived CDR1 and CDR2 are SGHRS and YFSETQ. V lost 4 bases, J lost 2 bases, and 9 bases lay in between. The CDR3 is 13 amino acids.